One and the same sample provided the 6 T cell receptor beta chains below, sequenced in a study of shared clonotypes between healthy human individuals. Assay: immunoSEQ multiplex PCR; the TCRdb copy retains only in-frame clones and omits some. The sample lists some 1.5 million clones, under 99% seen once, with around 0.45% in the top ten. Input material: naive CD4+ T cells sorted from blood. The sample's subset: CD45RA+ positively selected. These receptors originate from a man aged 25-45 years in good health.

On this clone: The identical CDR3 is also encoded by other nucleotide sequences in the sample. The chain employs TRBV18 and TRBJ1-4; D possibly corresponds to TRBD1 (5 bases). Per germline, CDR1 KGHSH and CDR2 LQKENI. With 0 bases removed from V and 7 bases from J, the gap between germline ends came to 12 bases. CDR3 length equals 15 residues. The DNA of the CDR3 is TGTGCCAGCTCACCACCGGGGCAGGGCAGTGAAAAACTGTTTTTT. Amino acids: CASSPPGQGSEKLFF.

CDR3 region: CASSTRQGMNTEAFF. The CDR3 DNA reads TGTGCCAGCAGCACTCGACAGGGAATGAACACTGAAGCTTTCTTT. The chain links TRBV9 to TRBJ1-1; 7 bases map to TRBD1. Germline V lookup: CDR1 SGDLS, CDR2 YYNGEE. V gave up 4 bases and J gave up 0 bases; unmatched junction bases: 6. This CDR3 is built from 15 residues.

The genes are TRBV27 and TRBJ1-1; D not certain. In germline, CDR1 is MNHEY, CDR2 SMNVEV (reference sequence). V lost 8 bases to trimming and J lost 2 bases, with 24 bases between them. The CDR3 length is 17 residues. In DNA form, the CDR3 reads TGTGCCAGCTCCCCCTTATCGGTCGGGGTCCTTAACACTGAAGCTTTCTTT. This sequence encodes CASSPLSVGVLNTEAFF.

V is TRBV5-6 and J is TRBJ2-7; D gene unclear. The V end lost 0 bases, the J end lost 1 base, and 11 bases lay between the germline ends. Germline V gene lookup returns CDR1 SGHDT and CDR2 YYEEEE. The CDR3 covers 15 residues. As DNA, the CDR3 is TGTGCCAGCAGCTTGGGTTCTCTAGGATCCTACGAGCAGTACTTC. Encoded protein: CASSLGSLGSYEQYF.

The chain is built from TRBV27 and TRBJ2-3; 10 positions agree with TRBD2. The germline gives CDR1 MNHEY, CDR2 SMNVEV (reference sequence). The CDR3 is 15 residues long. V lost 6 bases to trimming and J lost 1 base; unmatched junction nucleotides: 4. The CDR3, as DNA: TGTGCCAGCAGGCTCAGCGGGAGGGGCACAGATACGCAGTATTTT. It yields the protein CASRLSGRGTDTQYF.

The gene calls are TRBV4-1 and TRBJ2-2, with D perhaps assigned TRBD1 or TRBD2 (5 bases each). Germline values: CDR1 MGHRA, CDR2 YSYEKL. Deletions cut 0 bases from V and 9 bases from J, with 11 bases between. This CDR3 is built from 14 residues. Here the CDR3 reads CASSQDRGPRELFF. CDR3 bases: TGCGCCAGCAGCCAAGATCGGGGCCCCCGGGAGCTGTTTTTT.